This T cell receptor beta chain is from a study of T-cell reconstitution after alpha-beta-depleted transplantation in children. A library of TCRbeta sequences, prepared with unique molecular identifiers, was generated. TCRdb itself ran the PCR reads through MiXCR, one entry per CDR3 protein. Of hundreds of thousands of distinct CDR3 sequences detected, over 10% appear once; the ten largest clones hold 2% to 2.5%. The germline gives CDR1 LGHNA, CDR2 YNFKEQ. V was pared by 3 bases and J by 8 bases, with 9 bases of the junction left unmatched. This CDR3 is built from 15 residues. The source is a male patient younger than 18 who had a stem cell transplant for acute myeloid leukemia, so the T cells may come from the graft donor. The sample in question was PBMCs, mostly from graft donor cells, obtained 360 days after TCRalphabeta/CD19-depleted stem cell transplant. The chain employs TRBV4-2 and TRBJ1-2; 10 nucleotides agree with TRBD1. The CDR3 here is CASSHSGQGDGGYTF. The CDR3 DNA reads as TGTGCCAGCAGCCATTCCGGACAGGGGGATGGCGGCTACACCTTC.